Sequencing of this T cell receptor (beta chain) was carried out in a study of cytomegalovirus exposure and HLA in healthy donors. A multiplex PCR was run with 60 Vbeta primers and 13 Jbeta primers. Data came from immunoSEQ multiplex PCR; TCRdb stores just in-frame clones and leaves some out. The sample includes about 190,000 clones, about 69% seen only once; the top ten take about 4.8%. Germline V gene sequence: CDR1 MNHEY, CDR2 SMNVEV (reference sequence). V trimming: 5 bases; J trimming: 0 bases; junction bases outside the gene matches: 6. The CDR3 consists of 16 residues. The rearrangement links TRBV27 to TRBJ2-3; 9 positions match TRBD2. Specimen: PBMCs. The TCR comes from a man aged 25-40 years in good health and CMV-seropositive. CDR3 residues: CASSPRAGGSTDTQYF. The CDR3 DNA follows: TGTGCCAGCAGTCCTCGGGCGGGAGGGAGCACAGATACGCAGTATTTT.